This entry features one T cell receptor beta chain sequence. The antigen remains unidentified. Sequenced by immunoSEQ multiplex PCR; TCRdb stores in-frame clones only, minus some. This table has 110,000 to 150,000 clones, roughly 92% appearing once. This sample stems from a study of T cell responses to AZD1222 COVID-19 vaccine. Study findings and constraints: Among those given AZD1222, only six were seropositive at baseline. Once two AZD1222 doses were given, Spike-specific TCR breadth and depth went up.

CDR3 length: 11 amino acids. Looked up from germline, CDR1 is SNHLY and CDR2 is FYNNEI. Source: peripheral blood, taken on day 0 of AZD1222 vaccination. The source of this sequence is an adult in good health. The chain is built from TRBV2 and TRBJ2-1, with 8 bases aligning to TRBD2. CDR3 region: CSGRGENEQFF. CDR3 sequence (DNA): TGTAGCGGGAGAGGGGAGAATGAGCAGTTCTTC.